This TCR beta chain stems from a study of T cells in Graves' hyperthyroidism and ophthalmopathy. Study overall: Peripheral blood was drawn at first diagnosis, prior to all treatment.

This CDR3 has 17 residues. Trimming cost V 3 bases and J 6 bases; bases outside gene matches: 13. From germline, CDR1 is SGHAT and CDR2 FQDESV (reference sequence). RNA transcripts gave rise to amplified TCR beta CDR3 regions. TCR CDR3 regions were first amplified by RT-PCR with HTBI primers. TCRdb reprocessed the multiplex PCR reads with MiXCR, giving one entry per CDR3 protein. The sample includes 390,000 or so distinct CDR3 sequences, about 15% of them seen just once. This clonotype was observed at least ten times. This receptor was taken from a man aged 18 to 29 with Graves' ophthalmopathy. Sequences were obtained from blood. The rearrangement uses TRBV11-1 and TRBJ2-7; 11 bases fit TRBD2. The DNA of the CDR3 is TGTGCCAGCAGCTTGGTTTCCGTTCGACTAGCGGGGCCCGAGCAGTACTTC. Its translation is CASSLVSVRLAGPEQYF.